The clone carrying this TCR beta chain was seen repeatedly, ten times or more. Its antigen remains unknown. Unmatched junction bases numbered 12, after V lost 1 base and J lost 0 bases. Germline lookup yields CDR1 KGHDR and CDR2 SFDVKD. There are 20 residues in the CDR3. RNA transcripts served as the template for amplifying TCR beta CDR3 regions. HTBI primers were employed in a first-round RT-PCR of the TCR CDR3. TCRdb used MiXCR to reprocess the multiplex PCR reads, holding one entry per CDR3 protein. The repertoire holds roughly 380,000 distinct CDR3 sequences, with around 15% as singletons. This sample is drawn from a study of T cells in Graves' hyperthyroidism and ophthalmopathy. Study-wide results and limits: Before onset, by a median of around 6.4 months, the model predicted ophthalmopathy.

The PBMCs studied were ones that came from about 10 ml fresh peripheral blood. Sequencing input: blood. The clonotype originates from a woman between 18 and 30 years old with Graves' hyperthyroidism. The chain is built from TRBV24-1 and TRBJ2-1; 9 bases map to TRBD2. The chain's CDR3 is CATSDLSSSGGLSSYNEQFF. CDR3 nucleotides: TGTGCCACCAGTGATTTATCTTCGAGCGGGGGGTTAAGCTCCTACAATGAGCAGTTCTTC.